This record looks at one TCR beta chain sequence and its context. Treatment specified: 15 to 20 received Ad26.COV2.S at low or high dose, single or two shots; several received placebo; per-sample allocation not given. Material that was analyzed had been drawn on day 63 after the first vaccine or placebo injection. Expression of Wuhan-strain SARS-CoV-2 spike came from the Ad26 vector that formed the vaccine. This sample is drawn from a study of Ad26.COV2.S vaccination and SARS-CoV-2 variants. V dropped 5 bases and J dropped 6; count of bases not matched to a gene: 7. CDR3 length: 15 residues. Germline V lookup: CDR1 MDHEN, CDR2 SYDVKM. Using immunoSEQ multiplex PCR, the repertoire was profiled, and TCRdb retains in-frame clones only, with some absent. The sample contains 400,000 to 450,000 clones, approximately 92% of which appear only once.

The clonotype was recovered from a person between 18 and 65 years old who received the Ad26.COV2.S COVID-19 vaccine or a placebo. The chain has TRBV28 and TRBJ1-6; 7 nucleotides agree with TRBD1. The material was peripheral blood, obtained in a trial of Ad26.COV2.S vaccine versus placebo. The CDR3 spells CASSDAGQPNSPLHF. CDR3 coding DNA: TGTGCCAGCAGTGATGCGGGACAGCCTAATTCACCCCTCCACTTT.